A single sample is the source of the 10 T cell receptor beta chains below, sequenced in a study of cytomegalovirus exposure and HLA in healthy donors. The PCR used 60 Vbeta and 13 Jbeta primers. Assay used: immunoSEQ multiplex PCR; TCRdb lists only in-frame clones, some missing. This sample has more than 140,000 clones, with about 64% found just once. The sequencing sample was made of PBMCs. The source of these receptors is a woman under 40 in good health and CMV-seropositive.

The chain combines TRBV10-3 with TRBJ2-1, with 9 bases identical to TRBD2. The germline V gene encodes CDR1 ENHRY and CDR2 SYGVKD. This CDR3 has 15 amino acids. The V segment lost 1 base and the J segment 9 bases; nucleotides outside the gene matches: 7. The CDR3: CAISELRREGAEQFF. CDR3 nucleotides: TGTGCCATCAGTGAGTTACGGCGGGAGGGAGCTGAGCAGTTCTTC.

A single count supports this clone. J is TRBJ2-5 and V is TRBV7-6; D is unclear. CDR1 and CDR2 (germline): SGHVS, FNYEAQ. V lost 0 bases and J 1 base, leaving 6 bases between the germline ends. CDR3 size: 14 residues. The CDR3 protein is CASSLATLQETQYF. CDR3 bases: TGTGCCAGCAGCTTAGCGACACTCCAAGAGACCCAGTACTTC.

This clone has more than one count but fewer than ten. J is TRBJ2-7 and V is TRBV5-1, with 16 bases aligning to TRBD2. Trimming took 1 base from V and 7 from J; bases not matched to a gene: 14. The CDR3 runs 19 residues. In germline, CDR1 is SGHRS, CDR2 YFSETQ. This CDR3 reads CASSLPTPGLAGGPGEQYF. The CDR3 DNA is TGCGCCAGCAGCTTGCCTACTCCGGGACTAGCGGGGGGGCCGGGTGAGCAGTACTTC.

Here the CDR3 DNA reads TGTGCCAGCAGCTGGGATTTTACAGGGACCTATGGCTACACCTTC. Translating gives CASSWDFTGTYGYTF. This rearrangement joins TRBV5-4 to TRBJ1-2; possibly TRBD1 for D (6 bases). The germline gives CDR1 SGHNT, CDR2 YYREEE (reference sequence). Trimming removed 3 bases from V and 4 bases from J, with 16 bases in between. CDR3 length equals 15 residues.

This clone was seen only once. This CDR3 reads CASSQEAAYSGNTIYF. In DNA form, the CDR3 reads TGTGCCAGCAGCCAAGAGGCCGCTTACTCTGGAAACACCATATATTTT. The rearrangement links TRBV14 to TRBJ1-3; the D is unclear. Germline-derived CDR1 and CDR2 are SGHDN and FVKESK. Deletions cut 0 bases from V and 0 bases from J, with 9 bases between. The CDR3 is 16 residues long. The full variable domain, with the rest looked up from reference TRBV14 and TRBJ1-3, is EAGVTQFPSHSVIEKGQTVTLRCDPISGHDNLYWYRRVMGKEIKFLLHFVKESKQDESGMPNNRFLAERTGGTYSTLKVQPAELEDSGVYFCASSQEAAYSGNTIYFGEGSWLTVV.

The chain's CDR3 is CASSLWGTEVYF. The CDR3 coding sequence is TGTGCCAGCAGCTTGTGGGGGACAGAGGTGTACTTC. The chain combines TRBV5-6 with TRBJ2-5; 7 positions agree with TRBD1. Germline V gene sequence: CDR1 SGHDT, CDR2 YYEEEE. The CDR3 consists of 12 residues. V dropped 1 base and J dropped 13; count of bases not matched to a gene: 7.

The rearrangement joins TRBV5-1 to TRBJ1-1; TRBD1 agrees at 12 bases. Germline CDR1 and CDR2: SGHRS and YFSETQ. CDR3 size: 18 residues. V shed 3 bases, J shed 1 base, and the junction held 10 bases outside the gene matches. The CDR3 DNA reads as TGCGCCAGCAGCTGGGATCCGGGACAGGGGGCACCGAACACTGAAGCTTTCTTT. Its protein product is CASSWDPGQGAPNTEAFF.

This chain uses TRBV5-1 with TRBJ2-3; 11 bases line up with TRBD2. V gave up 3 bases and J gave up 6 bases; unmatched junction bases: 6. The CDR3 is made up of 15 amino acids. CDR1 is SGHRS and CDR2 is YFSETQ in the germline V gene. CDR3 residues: CASSSISGGVDTQYF. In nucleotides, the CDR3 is TGCGCCAGCAGCTCGATTAGCGGGGGGGTGGATACGCAGTATTTT.

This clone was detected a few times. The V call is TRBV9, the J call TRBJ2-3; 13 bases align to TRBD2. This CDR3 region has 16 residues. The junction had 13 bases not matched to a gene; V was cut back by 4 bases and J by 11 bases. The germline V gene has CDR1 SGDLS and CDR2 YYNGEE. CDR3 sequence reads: CASSSQGLAGSEMQYF. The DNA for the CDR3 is TGTGCCAGCAGCTCCCAGGGACTAGCGGGGTCTGAGATGCAGTATTTT. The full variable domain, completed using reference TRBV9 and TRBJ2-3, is DSGVTQTPKHLITATGQRVTLRCSPRSGDLSVYWYQQSLDQGLQFLIQYYNGEERAKGNILERFSAQQFPDLHSELNLSSLELGDSALYFCASSSQGLAGSEMQYFGPGTRLTVL.

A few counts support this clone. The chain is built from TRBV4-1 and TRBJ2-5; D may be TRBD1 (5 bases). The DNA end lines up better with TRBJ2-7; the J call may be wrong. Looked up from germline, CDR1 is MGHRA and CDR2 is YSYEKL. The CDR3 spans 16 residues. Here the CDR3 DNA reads TGCGCCAGCAGCCAAGGCAGGCAGGGCAACTCCTACGAGCAGTACTTC. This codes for CASSQGRQGNSYEQYF.